The rows below give T cell receptor beta chains drawn from one sample of a study of T cell responses to AZD1222 COVID-19 vaccine. The assay was immunoSEQ multiplex PCR, and TCRdb's table has in-frame clones only and misses some. The sample yields more than 95,000 clones, roughly 88% seen once. Sequences were derived from peripheral blood, sampled on day 0 of AZD1222 vaccination. Source of these receptors: an adult in good health. CDR3s include the opening cysteine and the closing phenylalanine or tryptophan. A D gene is named only where the DNA matches it firmly. Size is omitted from some rows. Given values are once, few, many or a class for expanded clones.

v_gene: TRBV24-1
abundance: NA
d_gene: NA
j_gene: TRBJ2-1
CDR3nt: TGTGCCACAGGGACCGACTCCTACAATGAGCAGTTCTTC
CDR3aa: CATGTDSYNEQFF

v_gene: TRBV3-1/TRBV3-2
abundance: NA
d_gene: TRBD2
j_gene: TRBJ2-3
CDR3nt: TGTGCCAGCAGCGGGACTAGCGGGGGGAGAGATACGCAGTATTTT
CDR3aa: CASSGTSGGRDTQYF

v_gene: TRBV5-1
abundance: NA
d_gene: TRBD2
j_gene: TRBJ2-7
CDR3nt: TGCGCCAGCGGGCGGGAGGCCCACGAGCAGTACTTC
CDR3aa: CASGREAHEQYF

v_gene: TRBV2
abundance: NA
d_gene: NA
j_gene: TRBJ1-5
CDR3nt: TGTGCCAGCAGTGAAGTGACGGGAATTAGCAATCAGCCCCAGCATTTT
CDR3aa: CASSEVTGISNQPQHF

v_gene: TRBV6-5
abundance: NA
d_gene: NA
j_gene: TRBJ1-6
CDR3nt: TGTGCCAGCAGTTACCAGGTGGAGGGAACCGGCTCACCCCTCCACTTT
CDR3aa: CASSYQVEGTGSPLHF

v_gene: TRBV3-1/TRBV3-2
abundance: NA
d_gene: NA
j_gene: TRBJ2-7
CDR3nt: TGTGCCAGCAGCCTCCCAAGGTCAGCCGAGCAGTACTTC
CDR3aa: CASSLPRSAEQYF

v_gene: TRBV12-2
abundance: NA
d_gene: NA
j_gene: TRBJ1-6
CDR3nt: TGTGCAAGTCGCTCTAGGACAGGGGAGTACAATTCACCCCTCCACTTT
CDR3aa: CASRSRTGEYNSPLHF

v_gene: TRBV7-9
abundance: NA
d_gene: NA
j_gene: TRBJ1-2
CDR3nt: TGTGCCAGCAGGCGCGGTCGACAGGCGGGTGGCTACACCTTC
CDR3aa: CASRRGRQAGGYTF

v_gene: TRBV30
abundance: NA
d_gene: NA
j_gene: TRBJ1-4
CDR3nt: TGTGCCTGGACAGCCACGGGGAGCAATGAAAAACTGTTTTTT
CDR3aa: CAWTATGSNEKLFF

v_gene: TRBV5-1
abundance: NA
d_gene: NA
j_gene: TRBJ1-3
CDR3nt: TGCGCCAGCAGCTTGGGGTGGTTGGGCTCTGGAAACACCATATATTTT
CDR3aa: CASSLGWLGSGNTIYF

v_gene: TRBV3-1/TRBV3-2
abundance: few
d_gene: NA
j_gene: TRBJ1-4
CDR3nt: TGTGCCAGCAGCTCAAGTTCGGCCAGATTAAATGAAAAACTGTTTTTT
CDR3aa: CASSSSSARLNEKLFF

v_gene: TRBV19
abundance: NA
d_gene: NA
j_gene: TRBJ1-1
CDR3nt: TGTGCCAGTAGTGACCCCAGGGCGGAAGCTTTCTTT
CDR3aa: CASSDPRAEAFF

v_gene: TRBV28
abundance: few
d_gene: NA
j_gene: TRBJ1-4
CDR3nt: TGTGCCAGCAGTTTCCCCCAGGCCGGAATTGAGGGAAAACTGTTTTTT
CDR3aa: CASSFPQAGIEGKLFF

v_gene: TRBV7-2
abundance: once
d_gene: NA
j_gene: TRBJ2-1
CDR3nt: TGTGCCAGCAGCTTAAAGTCGCCCGGCCAGGGGGGCAATGAGCAGTTCTTC
CDR3aa: CASSLKSPGQGGNEQFF

v_gene: TRBV18
abundance: NA
d_gene: NA
j_gene: TRBJ2-3
CDR3nt: TGTGCCAGCTCACCAAGGGTAACAGATACGCAGTATTTT
CDR3aa: CASSPRVTDTQYF

v_gene: TRBV6-5
abundance: NA
d_gene: NA
j_gene: TRBJ1-5
CDR3nt: TGTGCCAGCAGTTACTCGTTCATTGGCAATCAGCCCCAGCATTTT
CDR3aa: CASSYSFIGNQPQHF

v_gene: TRBV6-5
abundance: NA
d_gene: NA
j_gene: TRBJ1-2
CDR3nt: TGTGCCAGCAGTTACGCAGGGGACTATGGCTACACCTTC
CDR3aa: CASSYAGDYGYTF

v_gene: TRBV28
abundance: NA
d_gene: TRBD1
j_gene: TRBJ2-6
CDR3nt: TGTGCCAGCAGCCGGGACAGGGGTCTATCTGGGGCCAACGTCCTGACTTTC
CDR3aa: CASSRDRGLSGANVLTF

v_gene: TRBV6-5
abundance: NA
d_gene: NA
j_gene: TRBJ1-1
CDR3nt: TGTGCCAGCAGCGCCTTGGCTGGGAACACTGAAGCTTTCTTT
CDR3aa: CASSALAGNTEAFF

v_gene: TRBV28
abundance: NA
d_gene: NA
j_gene: TRBJ2-7
CDR3nt: TGTGCCAGCGAGCGGCACTACGAGCAGTACTTC
CDR3aa: CASERHYEQYF

v_gene: TRBV5-4
abundance: NA
d_gene: TRBD2
j_gene: TRBJ2-1
CDR3nt: TGTGCCAGCAGCCTCTCAGCGGGAGGTTACAATGAGCAGTTCTTC
CDR3aa: CASSLSAGGYNEQFF

v_gene: TRBV6-2/TRBV6-3
abundance: NA
d_gene: NA
j_gene: TRBJ2-2
CDR3nt: TGTGCCAGCAGTGGAAGGTACCTTGAGGGCGGGGAGCTGTTTTTT
CDR3aa: CASSGRYLEGGELFF

v_gene: TRBV3-1/TRBV3-2
abundance: once
d_gene: NA
j_gene: TRBJ2-3
CDR3nt: TGTGCCAGCAGCTATGACAGGCTTGGCACAGATACGCAGTATTTT
CDR3aa: CASSYDRLGTDTQYF

v_gene: TRBV28
abundance: NA
d_gene: NA
j_gene: TRBJ2-7
CDR3nt: TGTGCCAGCAGTTTTGGGGGGCAATACGAGCAGTACTTC
CDR3aa: CASSFGGQYEQYF

v_gene: TRBV4-1
abundance: NA
d_gene: TRBD1
j_gene: TRBJ1-4
CDR3nt: TGCGCCAGCAGCCAATCCAGGGGGATAGGAACTAATGAAAAACTGTTTTTT
CDR3aa: CASSQSRGIGTNEKLFF

v_gene: TRBV25-1
abundance: few
d_gene: NA
j_gene: TRBJ1-4
CDR3nt: TGTGCCAGCGGGGGAGGGACGGACGAAAAACTGTTTTTT
CDR3aa: CASGGGTDEKLFF

v_gene: TRBV12-3/TRBV12-4
abundance: once
d_gene: NA
j_gene: TRBJ2-2
CDR3nt: TGTGCCAGCTTAATACTTGGCACCGGGGAGCTGTTTTTT
CDR3aa: CASLILGTGELFF

v_gene: TRBV28
abundance: NA
d_gene: TRBD2
j_gene: TRBJ2-5
CDR3nt: TGTGCCAGCAGTTTGTTAGCGGGGGAAGAGACCCAGTACTTC
CDR3aa: CASSLLAGEETQYF

v_gene: TRBV3-1/TRBV3-2
abundance: NA
d_gene: NA
j_gene: TRBJ2-7
CDR3nt: TGTGCCAGCAGCCACGTCTACGAGCAGTACTTC
CDR3aa: CASSHVYEQYF

v_gene: TRBV20-1
abundance: NA
d_gene: TRBD1
j_gene: TRBJ2-7
CDR3nt: TGCAGTGCGAGGACAGGGCCCGAGCAGTACTTC
CDR3aa: CSARTGPEQYF

v_gene: TRBV6-2/TRBV6-3
abundance: NA
d_gene: NA
j_gene: TRBJ2-7
CDR3nt: TGTGCCAGCAGTACAGAGGGATACGAGCAGTACTTC
CDR3aa: CASSTEGYEQYF

v_gene: TRBV6-5
abundance: NA
d_gene: NA
j_gene: TRBJ2-7
CDR3nt: TGTGCCAGCTTAAAACGGGAGTACGAGCAGTACTTC
CDR3aa: CASLKREYEQYF

v_gene: TRBV5-1
abundance: NA
d_gene: NA
j_gene: TRBJ2-1
CDR3nt: TGCGCCAGCTCCCCGACAGGTCACAATGAGCAGTTCTTC
CDR3aa: CASSPTGHNEQFF

v_gene: TRBV7-2
abundance: NA
d_gene: NA
j_gene: TRBJ1-5
CDR3nt: TGTGCCAGCAGCTACAGTACCAATCAGCCCCAGCATTTT
CDR3aa: CASSYSTNQPQHF

v_gene: TRBV6-2/TRBV6-3
abundance: NA
d_gene: NA
j_gene: TRBJ2-7
CDR3nt: TGTGCCAGCAGTAGTAGTGGGGTCCCCTACGAGCAGTACTTC
CDR3aa: CASSSSGVPYEQYF

v_gene: TRBV5-1
abundance: NA
d_gene: NA
j_gene: TRBJ2-3
CDR3nt: TGCGCCAGCAGCCTTGAGGGGGCAGATACGCAGTATTTT
CDR3aa: CASSLEGADTQYF

v_gene: TRBV11-2
abundance: NA
d_gene: NA
j_gene: TRBJ2-2
CDR3nt: TGTGCCAGCAGCTTAACAGGCACCGGGGAGCTGTTTTTT
CDR3aa: CASSLTGTGELFF